This TCR beta chain was captured in a study of blood T cell repertoires in COVID-19. Authors' data handling: The assay estimated nucleated cells by amplifying reference gene primers. TCRdb's copy holds only in-frame clones and misses some; the assay was immunoSEQ multiplex PCR. D and trimming come from the DNA, and the V and J calls and clone size come from that table. The sample consists of 290,000 or so clones, around 90% of them appearing once. The CDR3 has 14 amino acids. The V and J ends lost 0 bases and 1 base respectively, with 9 bases between them. Germline V lookup: CDR1 GTSNPN, CDR2 SVGIG (reference sequence).

Material: PBMCs or T cells enriched from blood (not recorded which). This TCR came from a woman aged 25 to 45 who had recovered from COVID-19. The genes are TRBV30 and TRBJ1-1; possibly TRBD1 for D (5 bases). This CDR3 reads CAWSVSGPNTEAFF. The CDR3 DNA sequence: TGTGCCTGGAGTGTATCAGGGCCGAACACTGAAGCTTTCTTT.